A single sample is the source of the 17 T cell receptor beta chains below, sequenced in a study of lymphopenia after photon versus proton radiotherapy. TCRdb keeps only in-frame clones here, not all; method: immunoSEQ multiplex PCR. This sample has 83,000 or so clones; about 83% occur once, and the top ten carry more than 1.2%. This specimen consisted of peripheral blood, obtained from a patient treated with proton-based radiotherapy. The receptors derive from a man aged 55 to 69 with pancreatic cancer.

This sequence joins TRBV29-1 and TRBJ1-1; TRBD1 aligns across 8 bases. Germline CDR1 and CDR2: SQVTM and ANQGSEA. CDR3 length equals 14 residues. The junction had 8 bases not matched to a gene; V was cut back by 3 bases and J by 5 bases. This CDR3 reads CSVDRGQRGTEAFF. CDR3 nucleotide sequence: TGCAGCGTTGACAGGGGGCAAAGAGGGACTGAAGCTTTCTTT.

As concerns this clone: The sample contains more than one DNA sequence encoding this CDR3. The genes are TRBV27 and TRBJ2-1; D is undetermined. CDR3 length: 13 residues. CDR1 and CDR2 from the germline V gene are MNHEY and SMNVEV (reference sequence). Trimming pared 2 bases from V and 4 bases from J, leaving 6 bases between. CDR3: CASSLEPYNEQFF. The CDR3 nucleotides read TGTGCCAGCAGTTTAGAACCTTACAATGAGCAGTTCTTC.

The chain links TRBV19 to TRBJ2-1, with D perhaps being TRBD1 or TRBD2 (5 bases each). V lost 5 bases and J 3 bases, leaving 17 bases between the germline ends. Germline CDR1 reads LNHDA; CDR2 reads SQIVND (reference sequence). The CDR3 totals 16 residues. The CDR3 DNA reads TGTGCCAGTAGTCCCCAGATCAGCGGACACTACAATGAGCAGTTCTTC. Amino acid sequence: CASSPQISGHYNEQFF. Looking up the rest from reference TRBV19 and TRBJ2-1 gives the full variable domain: DGGITQSPKYLFRKEGQNVTLSCEQNLNHDAMYWYRQDPGQGLRLIYYSQIVNDFQKGDIAEGYSVSREKKESFPLTVTSAQKNPTAFYLCASSPQISGHYNEQFFGPGTRLTVL.

J is TRBJ2-1 and V is TRBV4-3; 8 nucleotides align to TRBD2. V gave up 1 base and J gave up 1 base; unmatched junction bases: 12. CDR1 and CDR2 from the germline V gene are LGHNA and YSLEER. This CDR3 contains 19 residues. CDR3 DNA sequence: TGCGCCAGCAGCCAAGGGTACGCACGCGGGAGGCTATCCTACAATGAGCAGTTCTTC. Translating gives CASSQGYARGRLSYNEQFF.

This clone has a handful of counts. The chain employs TRBV27 and TRBJ1-1; TRBD1 matches 9 bases. The germline V gene encodes CDR1 MNHEY and CDR2 SMNVEV (reference sequence). The CDR3 consists of 19 residues. V shed 3 bases and J 0 bases; nucleotides not matched to a gene: 14. The CDR3 region is CASSLYSGTGLFMNTEAFF. The CDR3 coding sequence is TGTGCCAGCAGTTTGTATTCCGGGACAGGGCTTTTCATGAACACTGAAGCTTTCTTT.

The chain carries TRBV2 and TRBJ2-7; TRBD1 matches at 8 bases. J gave up 1 base and V 7 bases, and 12 bases lay outside the gene matches. The germline V gene encodes CDR1 SNHLY and CDR2 FYNNEI. The CDR3 runs to 16 residues. The CDR3 DNA reads TGTGCCAGCAAAAAGACAGGGGCCAATCCTTCCTACGAGCAGTACTTC. Translation gives CASKKTGANPSYEQYF. The entire variable domain, with the rest obtained from reference TRBV2 and TRBJ2-7, is as follows: EPEVTQTPSHQVTQMGQEVILRCVPISNHLYFYWYRQILGQKVEFLVSFYNNEISEKSEIFDDQFSVERPDGSNFTLKIRSTKLEDSAMYFCASKKTGANPSYEQYFGPGTRLTVT.

This clone was observed a few times. The chain links TRBV16 to TRBJ2-7; the match to TRBD1 covers 9 bases. CDR3 length equals 15 residues. The germline V gene has CDR1 KGHSY and CDR2 FQNENV. After removal of 2 bases from V and 4 bases from J, the junction contained 6 bases not matched to a gene. CDR3 protein: CASSQERTGEYEQYF. Written as DNA, the CDR3 is TGTGCCAGCAGCCAAGAACGGACAGGGGAGTACGAGCAGTACTTC.

The rearrangement links TRBV7-2 to TRBJ1-1, with 11 nucleotides matching TRBD1. Germline-derived CDR1 and CDR2 are SGHTA and FQGNSA. The CDR3 runs 16 residues. V lost 5 bases to trimming and J lost 4 bases; unmatched junction nucleotides: 9. CDR3 protein: CASSLRGQGARTEAFF. The CDR3 coding sequence is TGTGCCAGCAGCCTACGCGGACAGGGGGCGCGCACTGAAGCTTTCTTT.

The V and J genes are TRBV5-7 and TRBJ2-7, with unresolved D. TRBV5-7 is recorded as an ORF, its role being uncertain. The CDR3 consists of 14 residues. The ends were cut back, 6 bases at V and 2 bases at J, with 15 bases in the middle. CDR3 DNA: TGTGCCAGCAAAATGCTAGGGATGCCCTACGAGCAGTACTTC. Translating gives CASKMLGMPYEQYF.

This chain connects TRBV19 to TRBJ1-1; tentative D call: TRBD1 (5 bases). V gave up 5 bases and J gave up 4 bases, with 14 bases separating them. The CDR3 is 14 residues long. Germline CDR1 LNHDA, CDR2 SQIVND (reference sequence). The CDR3 here is CASSVLSGGTEAFF. For the CDR3, the DNA is TGTGCCAGTAGTGTATTATCTGGGGGCACTGAAGCTTTCTTT.

The CDR3 region is CSVESRTGLSTDTQYF. The CDR3 DNA is TGCAGCGTTGAATCTCGGACAGGGCTAAGCACAGATACGCAGTATTTT. The chain joins TRBV29-1 to TRBJ2-3; the match to TRBD1 covers 8 bases. The CDR3 extends over 16 amino acids. With V trimmed by 2 bases and J by 0 bases, 7 bases remained unmatched. Germline CDR1 reads SQVTM; CDR2 reads ANQGSEA.

Written as DNA, the CDR3 is TGTGCCAGCAGCTTACCCTGGGCCGCTCTGGAGACCCAGTACTTC. Protein product: CASSLPWAALETQYF. The chain joins TRBV11-2 to TRBJ2-5; no clear D gene. The germline V gene has CDR1 SGHAT and CDR2 FQNNGV. The CDR3 is 15 amino acids. V lost 2 bases to trimming and J lost 5 bases, with 15 bases between them.

The rearrangement links TRBV10-3 to TRBJ2-3; no reliable D call. The CDR3 spans 14 residues. CDR1 is ENHRY, CDR2 SYGVKD, per germline. V was trimmed by 0 bases and J by 3 bases, leaving 7 bases between them. The CDR3 region is CAISESMKTDTQYF. CDR3 DNA sequence: TGTGCCATCAGTGAGTCAATGAAAACAGATACGCAGTATTTT.

V is TRBV6-1 and J is TRBJ1-1; D unresolved. The CDR3 sequence is 15 residues long. Germline V gives CDR1 MNHNS, CDR2 SASEGT. V lost 7 bases and J lost 1, with 16 bases in between. DNA for the CDR3: TGTGCCAGCAAATCGACCTCCGAGGGGAACACTGAAGCTTTCTTT. This codes for CASKSTSEGNTEAFF.

The chain carries TRBV29-1 and TRBJ1-1; D not certain. This CDR3 comprises 12 residues. Germline loops: CDR1 SQVTM, CDR2 ANQGSEA. With 2 bases removed from V and 4 bases from J, the gap between germline ends came to 8 bases. The DNA for the CDR3 is TGCAGCGTTGAACCCTTTGGCACTGAAGCTTTCTTT. Its translation is CSVEPFGTEAFF.

The genes are TRBV6-6 and TRBJ1-1; TRBD1 matches at 8 bases. Per germline, CDR1 MNHNY and CDR2 SVGAGI (reference sequence). V was clipped by 4 bases and J by 6 bases; unmatched bases: 10. The CDR3 runs to 15 residues. The CDR3 nucleotides read TGTGCCAGCAGTTCGACCGGACAGGGTGGCGCTGAAGCTTTCTTT. As protein: CASSSTGQGGAEAFF.

The rearrangement uses TRBV7-6 and TRBJ2-3; D possibly corresponds to TRBD2 (6 bases). Trimming left V 0 bases short and J 5 bases short, with 6 bases between. The CDR3 runs to 13 residues. Germline CDR1 reads SGHVS; CDR2 reads FNYEAQ. The DNA for the CDR3 is TGTGCCAGCAGCTTAGCGGAGGGAGATACGCAGTATTTT. This encodes CASSLAEGDTQYF.